These 17 T cell receptor beta chains share one sample of origin, sequenced in a study of blood T cell repertoires in COVID-19. Assay: immunoSEQ multiplex PCR; the TCRdb copy retains only in-frame clones and omits some. The table lists approximately 90,000 clones, about 87% of them singletons. Sequenced sample: peripheral blood. Receptors originate from a human donor with acute or convalescent COVID-19. The donor label of this sample is uncertain.

This chain's CDR3 is CASSPLVGTAHQETQYF. For the CDR3, the DNA is TGTGCCAGCTCACCCCTAGTTGGGACAGCACATCAAGAGACCCAGTACTTC. This chain connects TRBV18 to TRBJ2-5, with TRBD1 identical over 7 bases. CDR3 length: 17 residues. J lost 2 bases, V lost 3 bases, and 12 bases had no gene match. In germline, CDR1 is KGHSH, CDR2 LQKENI.

V is TRBV14 and J is TRBJ2-7; no definite D call. Germline lookup yields CDR1 SGHDN and CDR2 FVKESK. V dropped 2 bases and J dropped 5 bases, with 7 bases sitting between them. There are 12 residues in the CDR3. The CDR3 DNA reads as TGTGCCAGCAGCCAATTTTATGACGAGCAGTACTTC. It encodes CASSQFYDEQYF.

This clone was seen a handful of times. The CDR3 loop reads CATSDANLPYEQYF. The CDR3 nucleotides read TGTGCCACCAGTGATGCTAATTTACCCTACGAGCAGTACTTC. The chain is built from TRBV24-1 and TRBJ2-7; D remains ambiguous. Per germline, CDR1 KGHDR and CDR2 SFDVKD. V lost 3 bases and J 2 bases, leaving 10 bases between the germline ends. The CDR3 is made up of 14 amino acids.

The chain combines TRBV6-5 with TRBJ1-1; a possible D gene is TRBD1 (6 bases). This CDR3 region has 14 residues. The germline gives CDR1 MNHEY, CDR2 SVGAGI. The V gene lost 6 bases and the J gene lost 0 bases, with 11 bases spanning the gap. This CDR3 reads CASRPGQLNTEAFF. The CDR3 DNA follows: TGTGCCAGCAGACCCGGACAGTTGAACACTGAAGCTTTCTTT.

V is TRBV14 and J is TRBJ2-7; 8 bases line up with TRBD1. There are 15 residues in the CDR3. V lost 5 bases to trimming and J lost 0 bases; unmatched junction nucleotides: 6. The germline gives CDR1 SGHDN, CDR2 FVKESK. DNA of the CDR3: TGTGCCAGCAGCTTCCGACAGGGGAGCTCCTACGAGCAGTACTTC. Its protein product is CASSFRQGSSYEQYF.

V gene TRBV28 combines with J gene TRBJ1-1, with D hard to call. The CDR3 sequence is 11 residues long. Trimming stripped 9 bases from V and 3 bases from J, with 8 bases between. Germline V gene lookup returns CDR1 MDHEN and CDR2 SYDVKM. The CDR3 region has the DNA TGTGCCAGTTTCCGGGACACTGAAGCTTTCTTT. Its protein product is CASFRDTEAFF. Full variable domain (outside the CDR3, taken from reference TRBV28 and TRBJ1-1): DVKVTQSSRYLVKRTGEKVFLECVQDMDHENMFWYRQDPGLGLRLIYFSYDVKMKEKGDIPEGYSVSREKKERFSLILESASTNQTSMYLCASFRDTEAFFGQGTRLTVV.

This chain uses TRBV5-1 with TRBJ1-6, with TRBD1 identical over 7 bases. Germline V gene lookup returns CDR1 SGHRS and CDR2 YFSETQ. This CDR3 has 14 amino acids. The junction had 0 bases not matched to a gene; V was cut back by 1 base and J by 5 bases. DNA of the CDR3: TGCGCCAGCAGCTTGACAGGGGATAATTCACCCCTCCACTTT. Translating gives CASSLTGDNSPLHF.

The CDR3 DNA reads TGTGCCAGCAGCTTGTCGACAGGGCTAGACTATGGCTACACCTTC. It encodes CASSLSTGLDYGYTF. The V and J genes are TRBV7-2 and TRBJ1-2; 7 nucleotides align to TRBD1. Germline CDR1 is SGHTA and CDR2 is FQGNSA. The junction had 7 bases not matched to a gene; V was cut back by 3 bases and J by 3 bases. CDR3 length: 15 residues.

J is TRBJ1-2 and V is TRBV18; no clear D. CDR3 length: 13 amino acids. Germline V gene data show CDR1 as KGHSH and CDR2 as LQKENI. V was cut by 8 bases and J by 1 base, with 11 bases left in between. The CDR3 spells CASRREGNYGYTF. The CDR3 bases are TGTGCCAGCAGACGTGAGGGTAACTATGGCTACACCTTC.

The chain uses TRBV30 and TRBJ2-2; D is perhaps TRBD1 (6 bases). The ends were cut back, 4 bases at V and 5 bases at J, with 17 bases in the middle. This CDR3 has 15 amino acids. The germline V gene encodes CDR1 GTSNPN and CDR2 SVGIG (reference sequence). The chain's CDR3 is CAWKDAQGTTGELFF. Written as DNA, the CDR3 is TGTGCCTGGAAGGACGCACAGGGTACTACCGGGGAGCTGTTTTTT.

This rearrangement joins TRBV2 to TRBJ2-3; TRBD2 agrees at 10 bases. Unmatched junction bases numbered 6, after V lost 3 bases and J lost 6 bases. This CDR3 is 15 amino acids long. Germline V CDR1 and CDR2: SNHLY, FYNNEI. This chain's CDR3 is CASSERLAGVDTQYF. The CDR3 coding sequence is TGTGCCAGCAGTGAGAGGCTAGCGGGGGTGGATACGCAGTATTTT.

The rearrangement joins TRBV18 to TRBJ1-2; 7 nucleotides align to TRBD1. Germline trimming cut 0 bases from V and 6 bases from J; bases unmatched to any gene: 4. CDR1 is KGHSH, CDR2 LQKENI, per germline. The CDR3 sequence is 14 residues long. CDR3 sequence (DNA): TGTGCCAGCTCACCACCGACAGGGACCCATGGCTACACCTTC. Amino acid sequence: CASSPPTGTHGYTF.

The chain links TRBV19 to TRBJ2-7, with D possibly being TRBD1 (5 bases). Trimming took off 2 bases at V and 0 bases at J, with 11 bases between the two ends. The V gene's germline CDR1 is LNHDA and CDR2 SQIVND (reference sequence). The CDR3 loop spans 15 amino acids. The CDR3: CASSINGATSYEQYF. In DNA, the CDR3 is TGTGCCAGTAGTATAAATGGGGCAACCTCCTACGAGCAGTACTTC.

The V gene is TRBV11-3, the J gene TRBJ2-3; 7 nucleotides line up with TRBD1. CDR3 length equals 14 residues. The junction had 7 bases not matched to a gene; V was cut back by 5 bases and J by 5 bases. Germline CDR1 is SGHNT and CDR2 is YENEEA. The CDR3 coding sequence is TGTGCCAGCAGCCCCGGGACAGTGGTAGATACGCAGTATTTT. Translated, it gives CASSPGTVVDTQYF.

J is TRBJ1-2 and V is TRBV11-1; weak D call: TRBD1 (6 bases). The CDR3 loop spans 15 amino acids. The V gene's germline CDR1 is SGHAT and CDR2 FQDESV (reference sequence). Trimming removed 5 bases from V and 6 bases from J, with 19 bases in between. CDR3 loop: CASSLQGRSGNGYTF. The CDR3 nucleotides are TGTGCCAGCAGCCTACAGGGTAGAAGCGGAAATGGCTACACCTTC.

The chain uses TRBV28 and TRBJ2-5; TRBD2 aligns across 9 bases. CDR3 length equals 14 residues. Germline V CDR1 and CDR2: MDHEN, SYDVKM. V was clipped by 2 bases and J by 4 bases; unmatched bases: 2. The CDR3 DNA sequence: TGTGCCAGCAGTTTAGCGGGGGGGGTAGAGACCCAGTACTTC. Translating it yields CASSLAGGVETQYF. The entire variable domain, with the rest obtained from reference TRBV28 and TRBJ2-5, is as follows: DVKVTQSSRYLVKRTGEKVFLECVQDMDHENMFWYRQDPGLGLRLIYFSYDVKMKEKGDIPEGYSVSREKKERFSLILESASTNQTSMYLCASSLAGGVETQYFGPGTRLLVL.

J is TRBJ1-6 and V is TRBV5-4, with D uncertain. This CDR3 comprises 14 residues. Trimming pared 2 bases from V and 4 bases from J, leaving 7 bases between. CDR1 and CDR2 (germline): SGHNT, YYREEE (reference sequence). The CDR3 sequence is CASSFSGYNSPLHF. In DNA form, the CDR3 reads TGTGCCAGCAGCTTCTCAGGTTATAATTCACCCCTCCACTTT.